This T cell receptor beta chain stems from a study of T cell changes during pregnancy in multiple sclerosis. Assay used: immunoSEQ multiplex PCR; TCRdb lists only in-frame clones, some missing. Here the sample spans about 47,000 clones, 90% to 95% being singletons. The V and J ends lost 2 bases and 5 bases, in that order; junction bases with no gene match: 4. CDR3 length: 16 amino acids. The V gene's germline CDR1 is LGHNT and CDR2 FRNRAP. The receptor was isolated from a female donor with multiple sclerosis, enrolled in a pregnancy study. The V call is TRBV12-5, the J call TRBJ2-2, with 11 bases aligning to TRBD2. Sequenced material: peripheral blood, taken in the second trimester of pregnancy. The CDR3 sequence is CASGLWLAGGTGELFF. The CDR3 coding sequence is TGTGCTAGTGGTTTGTGGCTAGCGGGAGGAACCGGGGAGCTGTTTTTT.